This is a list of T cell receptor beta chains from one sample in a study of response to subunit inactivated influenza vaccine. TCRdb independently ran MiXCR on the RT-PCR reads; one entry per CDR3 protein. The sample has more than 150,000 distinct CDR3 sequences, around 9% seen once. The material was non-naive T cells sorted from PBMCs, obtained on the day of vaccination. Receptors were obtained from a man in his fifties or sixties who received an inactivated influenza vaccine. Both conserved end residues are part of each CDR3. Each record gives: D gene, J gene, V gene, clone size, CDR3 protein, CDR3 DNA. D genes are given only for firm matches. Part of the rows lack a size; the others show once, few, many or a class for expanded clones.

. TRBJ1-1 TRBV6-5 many CASSYFMTGTEAFF TGTGCCAGCAGTTACTTTATGACAGGTACTGAAGCTTTCTTT
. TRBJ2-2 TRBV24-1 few CATSDLLWRGHGELFF TGTGCCACCAGTGATTTATTATGGCGGGGTCACGGGGAGCTGTTTTTT
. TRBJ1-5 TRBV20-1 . CSARSWGPQHF TGCAGTGCTAGGTCCTGGGGGCCCCAGCATTTT
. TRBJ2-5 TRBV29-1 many CSVPQETQYF TGCAGCGTCCCTCAAGAGACCCAGTACTTC
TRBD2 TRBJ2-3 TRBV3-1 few CASSPLSISGTSALGDTQYF TGTGCCAGCAGCCCTCTATCGATTTCCGGGACTAGCGCGCTCGGGGATACGCAGTATTTT
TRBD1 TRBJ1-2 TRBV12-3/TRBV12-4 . CASSSEPTGVGYTF TGTGCCAGCAGTTCGGAACCGACAGGGGTTGGCTACACCTTC
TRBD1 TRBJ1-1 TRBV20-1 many CSARRVGNRGIGEAFF TGCAGTGCTAGAAGGGTCGGGAACAGGGGAATTGGTGAAGCTTTCTTT
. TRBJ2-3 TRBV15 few CATSRDLPGPGDTQYF TGTGCCACCAGCAGAGATTTGCCAGGGCCCGGAGATACGCAGTATTTT
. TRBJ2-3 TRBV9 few CASSVSARQGTDTQYF TGTGCCAGCAGCGTATCAGCCCGACAGGGCACAGATACGCAGTATTTT
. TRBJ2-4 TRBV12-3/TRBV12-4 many CASSLWGNIQYF TGTGCCAGCAGTTTATGGGGGAACATTCAGTACTTC
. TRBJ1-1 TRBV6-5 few CASSYSIGGRIPEAFF TGTGCCAGCAGTTACTCGATTGGGGGAAGGATACCTGAAGCTTTCTTT
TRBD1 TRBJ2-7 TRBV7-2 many CASSGGQGPIYEQYF TGTGCCAGCAGCGGTGGACAGGGACCCATCTACGAGCAGTACTTC
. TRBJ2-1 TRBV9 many CASSTGQTYNEQFF TGTGCCAGCAGCACCGGACAAACCTACAATGAGCAGTTCTTC
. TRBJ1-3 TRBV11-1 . CARGFGPGNTIYF TGTGCCAGGGGCTTTGGTCCTGGAAACACCATATATTTT
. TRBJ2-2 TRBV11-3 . CASSLNKGRTGELFF TGTGCCAGCAGCTTGAACAAGGGGCGGACCGGGGAGCTGTTTTTT
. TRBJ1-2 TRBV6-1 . CASSGGNRVYGYTF TGTGCCAGCAGTGGAGGGAACAGGGTTTATGGCTACACCTTC
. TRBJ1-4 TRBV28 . CASSLPEQKLFF TGTGCCAGCAGTTTGCCCGAACAAAAACTGTTTTTT
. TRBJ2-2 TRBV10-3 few CAIGGARKDTGELFF TGTGCCATCGGGGGTGCCAGGAAAGACACCGGGGAGCTGTTTTTT
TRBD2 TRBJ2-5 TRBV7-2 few CASSPKGVAGVRETQYF TGTGCCAGCAGCCCAAAGGGAGTAGCGGGGGTGCGGGAGACCCAGTACTTC
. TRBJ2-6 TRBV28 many CASIRPGANVLTF TGTGCCAGCATCCGTCCCGGGGCCAACGTCCTGACTTTC
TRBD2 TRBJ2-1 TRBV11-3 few CASSFGGEYEQFF TGTGCCAGCAGCTTTGGGGGGGAGTATGAGCAGTTCTTC
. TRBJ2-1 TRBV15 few CATTKEGNEQFF TGTGCCACCACGAAAGAAGGGAATGAGCAGTTCTTC
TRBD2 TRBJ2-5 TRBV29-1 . CSVTGTSGGAVGTQYF TGCAGCGTAACCGGGACTAGCGGGGGGGCCGTCGGGACCCAGTACTTC
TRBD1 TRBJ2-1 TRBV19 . CASSRGQGALIPLSSYNEQFF TGTGCCAGTAGTAGGGGACAGGGGGCTCTGATTCCGCTCAGCTCCTACAATGAGCAGTTCTTC
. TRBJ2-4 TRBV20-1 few CSARLSGIQYF TGCAGTGCTCGCCTCTCGGGCATTCAGTACTTC
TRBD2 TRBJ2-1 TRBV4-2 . CASSQELPSGRSYNEQFF TGTGCCAGCAGCCAAGAGTTGCCTAGCGGGAGGTCCTACAATGAGCAGTTCTTC
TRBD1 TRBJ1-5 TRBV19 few CASRLGTGLTGSNQPQHF TGTGCCAGTAGGTTAGGGACAGGGTTGACTGGTAGCAATCAGCCCCAGCATTTT
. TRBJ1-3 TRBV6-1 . CASSPQGFGNTIYF TGTGCCAGCAGTCCTCAGGGGTTCGGAAACACCATATATTTT